Each of the 26 T cell receptor beta chains below was sequenced from the same sample in a study of blood T cell repertoires in COVID-19. Here immunoSEQ multiplex PCR was the method, and the copy in TCRdb shows in-frame clones only, minus some. Of roughly 250,000 clones listed, approximately 84% are singletons. Sequencing was carried out using PBMCs or T cells enriched from blood (not recorded which). The receptors here all came from a middle-aged woman with acute COVID-19.

Concerning this clone: At one boundary the junction diverges from the germline segment, which might be a read error. This chain uses TRBV7-7 with TRBJ2-7; the match to TRBD1 covers 8 bases. The CDR3 spans 14 residues. Germline V gene sequence: CDR1 SSHAT, CDR2 FNYEAQ (reference sequence). DNA of the CDR3: TGTGCTAGCAGCATTGACAGGGGTTCGATTGAGCAGTACTTC. Protein product: CASSIDRGSIEQYF.

The V and J genes are TRBV11-2 and TRBJ2-3; 7 bases map to TRBD1. Looked up from germline, CDR1 is SGHAT and CDR2 is FQNNGV. This CDR3 region has 11 residues. With V trimmed by 1 base and J by 15 bases, 4 bases remained unmatched. Here the CDR3 DNA reads TGTGCCAGCAGCTTAGGGGGACAGCCTTATTTT. Encoded protein: CASSLGGQPYF.

This rearrangement joins TRBV7-2 to TRBJ1-1, with TRBD1 matching 7 bases. Germline V gene data show CDR1 as SGHTA and CDR2 as FQGNSA. With V trimmed by 5 bases and J by 4 bases, 7 bases remained unmatched. The CDR3 is made up of 14 amino acids. Written as DNA, the CDR3 is TGTGCCAGCAGCCCCCTCCAGGGGGGCACTGAAGCTTTCTTT. Encoded protein: CASSPLQGGTEAFF.

The V call is TRBV21-1, the J call TRBJ1-2; the table names TRBD1, a call not compared with the DNA. TRBV21-1 is marked as a pseudogene. This CDR3 has 14 residues. Here the CDR3 DNA reads TGTGCCAGCAGCAAAACGAGGACAGTCTATGGCTACACCTTC. This gives the protein CASSKTRTVYGYTF.

CDR3 loop: CASTLGLADSYEQYF. Written as DNA, the CDR3 is TGTGCCAGCACCCTCGGACTAGCGGACTCCTACGAGCAGTACTTC. The V gene is TRBV11-2, the J gene TRBJ2-7; 10 nucleotides agree with TRBD2. V was pared by 7 bases and J by 0 bases, with 6 bases of the junction left unmatched. Germline CDR1 SGHAT, CDR2 FQNNGV. The CDR3 consists of 15 residues.

This clone showed up many times. This sequence joins TRBV4-2 and TRBJ2-3, with TRBD2 matching 8 bases. CDR3 length: 18 amino acids. The germline V gene has CDR1 LGHNA and CDR2 YNFKEQ. Trimming took 0 bases from V and 4 from J; bases not matched to a gene: 12. The CDR3 DNA sequence: TGTGCCAGCAGCCAAGATGGAGGGCGGGAGGTAGGCCCAGATACGCAGTATTTT. It yields the protein CASSQDGGREVGPDTQYF.

The chain uses TRBV6-6 and TRBJ1-2, with D perhaps TRBD1 (5 bases). The CDR3 totals 13 residues. Trimming took 8 bases from V and 8 from J, leaving 18 bases between them. Germline V gene data show CDR1 as MNHNY and CDR2 as SVGAGI (reference sequence). The DNA for the CDR3 is TGTGCCAGCGCCTTGGGGCGAACGGAAGGCTACACCTTC. This sequence encodes CASALGRTEGYTF.

The rearrangement links TRBV3-1 (or the pseudogene TRBV3-2) to TRBJ2-5, with D perhaps matching TRBD2 (5 bases). The ends were cut back, 1 base at V and 4 bases at J, with 10 bases in the middle. The germline V gene encodes CDR1 LGHDT and CDR2 YNNKEL (reference sequence). CDR3 length equals 14 residues. As DNA, the CDR3 is TGTGCCAGCAGCCAAGTGAGGAGCGGAGAGACCCAGTACTTC. Protein sequence: CASSQVRSGETQYF.

This clone was picked up one time. The V and J genes are TRBV5-1 and TRBJ2-1, with TRBD2 identical over 11 bases. This CDR3 spans 14 amino acids. Trimming removed 4 bases from V and 10 bases from J; junction bases left unmatched: 7. Germline V gives CDR1 SGHRS, CDR2 YFSETQ. CDR3 region: CASSPGTSGEEQFF. In DNA form, the CDR3 reads TGCGCCAGCAGCCCCGGGACTAGCGGAGAAGAGCAGTTCTTC.

This chain joins TRBV2 and TRBJ2-5; TRBD1 agrees at 8 bases. V dropped 11 bases and J dropped 5; count of bases not matched to a gene: 13. The CDR3 is made up of 14 amino acids. Looked up from germline, CDR1 is SNHLY and CDR2 is FYNNEI. The CDR3 coding sequence is TGTGCCGATAGACGTGGGACAGGTGACGAGACCCAGTACTTC. Its translation: CADRRGTGDETQYF.

CDR3 loop: CASSDGISGSRSLFNEQFF. As DNA, the CDR3 is TGTGCCAGCAGCGACGGGATTTCGGGGTCCCGGAGCCTCTTCAATGAGCAGTTCTTC. V gene TRBV9 combines with J gene TRBJ2-1; possibly TRBD2 for D (5 bases). Per germline, CDR1 SGDLS and CDR2 YYNGEE. The CDR3 is 19 residues long. Deletions cut 3 bases from V and 6 bases from J, with 28 bases between.

J is TRBJ1-2 and V is TRBV6-6, with 7 bases that match TRBD1. The germline V gene has CDR1 MNHNY and CDR2 SVGAGI (reference sequence). The CDR3 consists of 16 residues. The V gene end was trimmed by 2 bases and the J gene end by 2 bases; junction bases not matched to a gene: 8. The CDR3 spells CASSYTRQGRNYGYTF. The CDR3, as DNA: TGTGCCAGCAGTTACACGCGACAGGGCCGGAACTATGGCTACACCTTC.

CDR3 in DNA: TGCGCCAGCAGCGCCACCGGGGGCACCGGGGAGCTGTTTTTT. As protein: CASSATGGTGELFF. V usage is TRBV5-1 and J usage is TRBJ2-2; TRBD2 is a possible D gene (6 bases). Germline V lookup: CDR1 SGHRS, CDR2 YFSETQ. The length of the CDR3 is 14 residues. Trimming cost V 4 bases and J 4 bases, with 11 bases left between them.

The chain carries TRBV30 and TRBJ2-1, with D uncertain. The length of the CDR3 is 13 residues. Trimming removed 8 bases from V and 3 bases from J, with 14 bases in between. CDR1 is GTSNPN, CDR2 SVGIG, per germline (reference sequence). CDR3 in amino acids: CAPPFFYYNEQFF. CDR3 sequence (DNA): TGTGCCCCCCCCTTTTTCTACTACAATGAGCAGTTCTTC.

This sequence joins TRBV5-1 and TRBJ2-5, with D possibly TRBD1 on 6 matching bases. CDR1 SGHRS and CDR2 YFSETQ come from the germline V gene. Between the trimmed V and J ends, which lost 4 bases and 7 bases, there was a span of 14 bases. The CDR3 is 13 residues long. The DNA of the CDR3 is TGCGCCAGCAGCGGCAGGGGTTCAGGGACCCAGTACTTC. Encoded protein: CASSGRGSGTQYF.

CDR3 protein: CASSPPDGTGLNSPLHF. The CDR3 DNA is TGTGCCAGCTCACCACCCGACGGGACAGGGTTGAATTCACCCCTCCACTTT. The V call is TRBV18, the J call TRBJ1-6, with TRBD1 matching over 9 bases. The V gene end was trimmed by 0 bases and the J gene end by 7 bases; junction bases not matched to a gene: 7. From germline, CDR1 is KGHSH and CDR2 LQKENI. CDR3 length equals 17 residues. The variable domain in full, with the rest retrieved from reference TRBV18 and TRBJ1-6, is NAGVMQNPRHLVRRRGQEARLRCSPMKGHSHVYWYRQLPEEGLKFMVYLQKENIIDESGMPKERFSAEFPKEGPSILRIQQVVRGDSAAYFCASSPPDGTGLNSPLHFGNGTRLTVT.

CDR3 amino acids: CASSLGREETQYF. The CDR3 DNA reads as TGTGCCAGCAGCTTGGGGAGGGAGGAGACCCAGTACTTC. This sequence joins TRBV5-4 and TRBJ2-5, with a weak D call TRBD2 (6 bases). This CDR3 region has 13 residues. V lost 0 bases to trimming and J lost 5 bases, with 8 bases between them. Germline CDR1 reads SGHNT; CDR2 reads YYREEE (reference sequence).

The chain carries TRBV7-2 and TRBJ2-1, with 8 bases identical to TRBD2. The CDR3 is made up of 15 amino acids. Trimming removed 0 bases from V and 7 bases from J; junction bases left unmatched: 5. Germline assignment: CDR1 SGHTA and CDR2 FQGNSA. The CDR3 loop reads CASSLAAGEGNEQFF. In DNA form, the CDR3 reads TGTGCCAGCAGCTTAGCAGCGGGAGAGGGGAATGAGCAGTTCTTC.

This clone was detected only once. V and J are TRBV3-1 (or the pseudogene TRBV3-2) and TRBJ2-1, with TRBD1 matching over 7 bases. The CDR3 is 12 residues long. CDR1 LGHDT and CDR2 YNNKEL come from the germline V gene (reference sequence). After removal of 3 bases from V and 7 bases from J, the junction contained 0 bases not matched to a gene. For the CDR3, the DNA is TGTGCCAGCAGCCACAGGGGGAATGAGCAGTTCTTC. Translating gives CASSHRGNEQFF.

J is TRBJ2-2 and V is TRBV19; possibly TRBD2 for D (5 bases). Looked up from germline, CDR1 is LNHDA and CDR2 is SQIVND (reference sequence). Trimming took 5 bases from V and 1 from J, leaving 11 bases between them. There are 15 residues in the CDR3. The CDR3 protein is CASSVATRNTGELFF. The CDR3 nucleotides are TGTGCCAGTAGTGTCGCTACTAGGAACACCGGGGAGCTGTTTTTT.

V gene TRBV9 combines with J gene TRBJ2-1; D unresolved. Germline CDR1 SGDLS, CDR2 YYNGEE. The V end was cut by 0 bases, the J end by 7 bases, with 11 bases between. The CDR3 covers 14 residues. CDR3 residues: CASSVVLSGNEQFF. The CDR3 DNA sequence: TGTGCCAGCAGCGTAGTACTATCCGGGAATGAGCAGTTCTTC.

The chain has TRBV27 and TRBJ1-1, with 11 bases matching TRBD1. The junction had 11 bases not matched to a gene; V was cut back by 1 base and J by 4 bases. The CDR3 totals 18 residues. Germline CDR1 MNHEY, CDR2 SMNVEV (reference sequence). The CDR3 region has the DNA TGTGCCAGCAGTTTATATCCCGCCCTCGGGACAGGGGGCACTGAAGCTTTCTTT. This translates into CASSLYPALGTGGTEAFF.

The genes are TRBV5-6 and TRBJ1-1, with D possibly being TRBD1 (6 bases). The CDR3 has 13 residues. V was shortened by 6 bases and J by 1 base, with 10 bases between the two germline ends. The germline gives CDR1 SGHDT, CDR2 YYEEEE. CDR3 DNA: TGTGCCAGCACTGAACAGGGGAACACTGAAGCTTTCTTT. Translation: CASTEQGNTEAFF.

The chain couples TRBV2 to TRBJ2-1, with D perhaps TRBD1 (5 bases). V was pared by 7 bases and J by 7 bases, with 11 bases between. In germline, CDR1 is SNHLY, CDR2 FYNNEI. The CDR3 has 12 residues. The CDR3 is CASTGRANEQFF. In DNA, the CDR3 is TGTGCCAGCACAGGCAGGGCAAATGAGCAGTTCTTC.

The rearrangement links TRBV7-3 to TRBJ2-1; D might be TRBD1 (8 bases). Trimming left V 4 bases short and J 5 bases short, with 21 bases between. The CDR3 is made up of 17 amino acids. Germline lookup yields CDR1 SGHTA and CDR2 FQGTGA. Here the CDR3 reads CASSSGDRLGGNNEQFF. The CDR3 DNA reads TGTGCCAGCAGCTCGGGGGACAGGCTGGGAGGGAACAATGAGCAGTTCTTC.

This rearrangement joins TRBV18 to TRBJ1-4; tentative D call: TRBD1 (6 bases). Germline V lookup: CDR1 KGHSH, CDR2 LQKENI. The CDR3 consists of 15 residues. V was shortened by 4 bases and J by 7 bases, with 16 bases between the two germline ends. For the CDR3, the DNA is TGTGCCAGCTCACTACAGGGACAACACGGTGAAAAACTGTTTTTT. This sequence encodes CASSLQGQHGEKLFF. Based on the CDR3 plus reference TRBV18 and TRBJ1-4, the full variable domain is NAGVMQNPRHLVRRRGQEARLRCSPMKGHSHVYWYRQLPEEGLKFMVYLQKENIIDESGMPKERFSAEFPKEGPSILRIQQVVRGDSAAYFCASSLQGQHGEKLFFGSGTQLSVL.